A single sample gave rise to the 28 T cell receptor beta chains below, sequenced in a study of blood T cell repertoires in COVID-19. Some clones are missing from TCRdb's copy, which holds only in-frame ones; the method was immunoSEQ multiplex PCR. The repertoire includes around 210,000 clones, 70% to 90% of them detected once, and around 1% sits in the top ten. The material sequenced was peripheral blood. The receptors here all came from a man aged 60 to 69 with COVID-19, enrolled during active disease.

Regarding this clone: A junction end diverges from the germline sequence, so it may reflect a read error. This chain uses TRBV6-6 with TRBJ2-1; tentative D call: TRBD1 (5 bases). This CDR3 has 15 residues. In germline, CDR1 is MNHNY, CDR2 SVGAGI (reference sequence). The CDR3 nucleotides are TGTGTCAGCAGTTACGGTCAGGGCGGATACAATGAGCAGTTCTTC. Translated: CVSSYGQGGYNEQFF.

The gene calls are TRBV30 and TRBJ1-1, with D tentatively TRBD1 (5 bases). V shed 8 bases and J shed 3 bases, with 10 bases lying between them. CDR1 is GTSNPN, CDR2 SVGIG, per germline (reference sequence). The CDR3 length is 11 residues. The CDR3 nucleotides are TGTGCCCAGGCCAGGGACACTGAAGCTTTCTTT. It yields the protein CAQARDTEAFF.

The V and J genes are TRBV18 and TRBJ1-5; 7 nucleotides agree with TRBD1. J was trimmed by 2 bases and V by 6 bases; bases with no gene match: 4. This CDR3 comprises 14 residues. Germline-derived CDR1 and CDR2 are KGHSH and LQKENI. CDR3 region: CASSDTGGNQPQHF. The CDR3 nucleotides are TGTGCCAGCTCGGATACAGGGGGCAATCAGCCCCAGCATTTT. The full variable domain, rest sourced from reference TRBV18 and TRBJ1-5, is NAGVMQNPRHLVRRRGQEARLRCSPMKGHSHVYWYRQLPEEGLKFMVYLQKENIIDESGMPKERFSAEFPKEGPSILRIQQVVRGDSAAYFCASSDTGGNQPQHFGDGTRLSIL.

Of note for this clone: The identical CDR3 is also encoded by other nucleotide sequences in the sample. The chain joins TRBV12-3 or TRBV12-4 to TRBJ2-3; D gene ambiguous. The CDR3 covers 11 residues. V lost 4 bases to trimming and J lost 5 bases, with 4 bases between them. The CDR3 reads CASSSLDTQYF. DNA of the CDR3: TGTGCCAGCAGTTCATTAGATACGCAGTATTTT.

The CDR3 region has the DNA TGTGCCAGCAGCCAAGGGGCAGGGGAGTGGGACACCATATATTTT. Protein: CASSQGAGEWDTIYF. The chain carries TRBV3-1 (or the pseudogene TRBV3-2) and TRBJ1-3, with D maybe TRBD1 (6 bases). V lost 1 base, J lost 8 bases, and 15 bases lay in between. Germline CDR1 LGHDT, CDR2 YNNKEL (reference sequence). The CDR3 is made up of 15 amino acids.

This chain connects TRBV6-5 to TRBJ1-2, with no clear D. Per germline, CDR1 MNHEY and CDR2 SVGAGI. This CDR3 region has 15 residues. Trimming took off 7 bases at V and 3 bases at J, with 18 bases between the two ends. CDR3 residues: CASNKGGSLDYGYTF. The CDR3 DNA reads as TGTGCCAGCAATAAGGGTGGGAGCTTGGACTATGGCTACACCTTC.

The rearrangement joins TRBV6-1 to TRBJ1-2; D is uncertain. The CDR3 extends over 14 amino acids. Trimming took 3 bases from V and 7 from J, leaving 15 bases between them. Germline V gene data show CDR1 as MNHNS and CDR2 as SASEGT. CDR3 sequence reads: CASSERRTPAGYTF. The CDR3 DNA reads as TGTGCCAGCAGTGAGAGACGGACTCCCGCTGGCTACACCTTC.

CDR3 region: CSASSTGRGVKGTEAFF. In nucleotides, the CDR3 is TGCAGTGCTAGTTCCACCGGCAGGGGCGTCAAGGGCACTGAAGCTTTCTTT. This chain uses TRBV20-1 with TRBJ1-1; TRBD1 is a possible D gene (6 bases). This CDR3 has 17 amino acids. With 3 bases removed from V and 4 bases from J, the gap between germline ends came to 24 bases. From germline, CDR1 is DFQATT and CDR2 SNEGSKA (reference sequence).

This clone appeared a few times. The CDR3 sequence is CATSDRTGNQPQHF. The DNA for the CDR3 is TGTGCCACCAGTGATCGGACAGGTAATCAGCCCCAGCATTTT. The V and J genes are TRBV24-1 and TRBJ1-5, with 7 bases identical to TRBD1. The CDR3 is made up of 14 amino acids. V lost 3 bases to trimming and J lost 4 bases; unmatched junction nucleotides: 2. Germline loops: CDR1 KGHDR, CDR2 SFDVKD.

The chain employs TRBV6-5 and TRBJ1-2, with D possibly TRBD1 on 5 matching bases. The CDR3 totals 14 residues. The V gene's germline CDR1 is MNHEY and CDR2 SVGAGI. With 6 bases removed from V and 6 bases from J, the gap between germline ends came to 17 bases. The CDR3 DNA reads as TGTGCCAGCAGGGATTTGGGAGGGGCGCATGGCTACACCTTC. Protein sequence: CASRDLGGAHGYTF.

DNA for the CDR3: TGCGCCAGCAGTGAGTCGGTAGCGGCCTCCTACGAGCAGTACTTC. Its protein is CASSESVAASYEQYF. The chain has TRBV10-2 and TRBJ2-7; possible D gene TRBD2, 6 bases. The CDR3 length is 15 residues. Germline CDR1 and CDR2: WSHSY and SAAADI. Between the trimmed V and J ends, which lost 0 bases and 0 bases, there was a span of 9 bases.

For the CDR3, the DNA is TGTGCCAGCAGCCAAGAGACGGACATCTTAAGGAACGAGCAGTACTTC. Its protein is CASSQETDILRNEQYF. The gene calls are TRBV14 and TRBJ2-7; perhaps TRBD1 as D (5 bases). The V gene lost 0 bases and the J gene lost 5 bases, with 17 bases spanning the gap. This CDR3 has 16 residues. The germline V gene has CDR1 SGHDN and CDR2 FVKESK.

The chain carries TRBV15 and TRBJ1-5, with D perhaps matching TRBD1 (6 bases). Trimming removed 5 bases from V and 0 bases from J, with 23 bases in between. The CDR3 has 19 amino acids. Germline assignment: CDR1 LNHNV and CDR2 YYDKDF (reference sequence). The CDR3 DNA is TGTGCCACCAGCCCGCCCTGGGGGCGACAGGCAGATAGCAATCAGCCCCAGCATTTT. It codes for CATSPPWGRQADSNQPQHF.

The gene calls are TRBV2 and TRBJ1-2; 10 bases are shared with TRBD1. The CDR3 is made up of 15 amino acids. Trimming removed 2 bases from V and 10 bases from J; junction bases left unmatched: 10. Germline assignment: CDR1 SNHLY and CDR2 FYNNEI. CDR3 in amino acids: CASSELRTGGITYTF. In DNA form, the CDR3 reads TGTGCCAGCAGTGAACTTAGGACAGGGGGTATAACCTACACCTTC. The full variable domain, rest sourced from reference TRBV2 and TRBJ1-2, is EPEVTQTPSHQVTQMGQEVILRCVPISNHLYFYWYRQILGQKVEFLVSFYNNEISEKSEIFDDQFSVERPDGSNFTLKIRSTKLEDSAMYFCASSELRTGGITYTFGSGTRLTVV.

The J gene is TRBJ2-1, the V gene TRBV4-2, with D unclear. Trimming removed 0 bases from V and 8 bases from J, with 8 bases in between. Germline V CDR1 and CDR2: LGHNA, YNFKEQ. The CDR3 is 13 residues long. The CDR3 region is CASSQETEHEQFF. The DNA of the CDR3 is TGTGCCAGCAGCCAAGAGACGGAGCATGAGCAGTTCTTC.

A single count supports this clone. This chain connects TRBV5-1 to TRBJ2-7; 8 bases agree with TRBD1. The V and J ends lost 4 bases and 4 bases, in that order; junction bases with no gene match: 10. The CDR3 is 15 amino acids. Germline loops: CDR1 SGHRS, CDR2 YFSETQ. CDR3 residues: CASSPSGTGLYEQYF. The CDR3 DNA sequence: TGCGCCAGCAGCCCCTCCGGGACAGGCCTTTACGAGCAGTACTTC.

This chain links TRBV9 with TRBJ2-5; D ambiguous. The V end lost 0 bases, the J end lost 1 base, and 7 bases lay between the germline ends. The CDR3 runs 14 residues. Per germline, CDR1 SGDLS and CDR2 YYNGEE. The chain's CDR3 is CASSVGVTQETQYF. CDR3 bases: TGTGCCAGCAGCGTAGGAGTAACCCAAGAGACCCAGTACTTC.

This clone was seen once. This chain uses TRBV5-6 with TRBJ2-2; a weak D match, TRBD2 (6 bases). Trimming pared 7 bases from V and 6 bases from J, leaving 7 bases between. Germline lookup yields CDR1 SGHDT and CDR2 YYEEEE. CDR3 length: 11 amino acids. CDR3 bases: TGTGCCAGCGGACTATCCGGGGAGCTGTTTTTT. Translating it yields CASGLSGELFF.

The chain couples TRBV6-1 to TRBJ1-6, with 7 bases aligning to TRBD1. Germline V CDR1 and CDR2: MNHNS, SASEGT. Trimming took 3 bases from V and 15 from J; bases not matched to a gene: 8. The length of the CDR3 is 13 residues. For the CDR3, the DNA is TGTGCCAGCAGTGAGAGGACAGGAGGACACCTCCACTTT. It codes for CASSERTGGHLHF.

V and J are TRBV27 and TRBJ2-7; 10 nucleotides agree with TRBD2. Trimming cost V 3 bases and J 3 bases; bases outside gene matches: 2. Germline CDR1 is MNHEY and CDR2 is SMNVEV (reference sequence). The CDR3 totals 14 residues. The CDR3 DNA reads TGTGCCAGCAGTTTGGGACTAGCGAACTACGAGCAGTACTTC. Translation gives CASSLGLANYEQYF.

The rearrangement uses TRBV5-1 and TRBJ1-5; 7 bases align to TRBD1. V gave up 0 bases and J gave up 5 bases; unmatched junction bases: 2. The CDR3 length is 14 residues. Germline assignment: CDR1 SGHRS and CDR2 YFSETQ. DNA of the CDR3: TGCGCCAGCAGCTTGGGACAGGGTGATCAGCCCCAGCATTTT. Translating gives CASSLGQGDQPQHF.

V gene TRBV24-1 combines with J gene TRBJ2-1; 7 positions agree with TRBD2. J lost 0 bases, V lost 4 bases, and 8 bases had no gene match. Germline V lookup: CDR1 KGHDR, CDR2 SFDVKD. The CDR3 runs to 17 residues. CDR3 coding DNA: TGTGCCACCAGTGAGGAGCGGGGCGGTCTCTCCTACAATGAGCAGTTCTTC. Translating it yields CATSEERGGLSYNEQFF.

This chain links TRBV5-8 with TRBJ2-2; the match to TRBD2 covers 12 bases. CDR1 SGHTS and CDR2 YDEGEE come from the germline V gene. Trimming removed 4 bases from V and 6 bases from J; junction bases left unmatched: 10. This CDR3 is 17 amino acids long. This CDR3 is CASSVGLAGYFPGELFF. CDR3 nucleotide sequence: TGTGCCAGCAGCGTCGGACTAGCGGGATACTTCCCCGGGGAGCTGTTTTTT. The variable domain in full, completed from reference TRBV5-8 and TRBJ2-2, reads EAGVTQSPTHLIKTRGQQATLRCSPISGHTSVYWYQQALGLGLQFLLWYDEGEERNRGNFPPRFSGRQFPNYSSELNVNALELEDSALYLCASSVGLAGYFPGELFFGEGSRLTVL.

The rearrangement links TRBV5-1 to TRBJ1-6; tentatively, D is TRBD1 (5 bases). V was cut by 2 bases and J by 5 bases, with 11 bases left in between. The CDR3 has 15 residues. CDR1 SGHRS and CDR2 YFSETQ come from the germline V gene. CDR3 residues: CASSFQGGDNSPLHF. The DNA for the CDR3 is TGCGCCAGCAGCTTCCAGGGCGGGGATAATTCACCCCTCCACTTT.

The chain joins TRBV3-1 (or the pseudogene TRBV3-2) to TRBJ2-1; 7 bases agree with TRBD2. The V gene's germline CDR1 is LGHDT and CDR2 YNNKEL (reference sequence). J lost 5 bases, V lost 3 bases, and 7 bases had no gene match. The CDR3 covers 15 residues. The CDR3 coding sequence is TGTGCCAGCAGCCAGCGCGGGAGCGTTAACAATGAGCAGTTCTTC. Its translation: CASSQRGSVNNEQFF.

The chain combines TRBV19 with TRBJ2-1; D possibly corresponds to TRBD1 (5 bases). Trimming took off 3 bases at V and 6 bases at J, with 18 bases between the two ends. Per germline, CDR1 LNHDA and CDR2 SQIVND (reference sequence). CDR3 size: 16 residues. The CDR3 protein is CASSMRAAGSANEQFF. As DNA, the CDR3 is TGTGCCAGTAGTATGCGCGCGGCAGGGTCGGCCAATGAGCAGTTCTTC.

The chain couples TRBV29-1 to TRBJ1-5; no reliable D call. V lost 4 bases and J 6 bases, leaving 13 bases between the germline ends. The germline gives CDR1 SQVTM, CDR2 ANQGSEA. CDR3 length equals 13 residues. CDR3 sequence (DNA): TGCAGCGTTGGTGAGCGGGAAGGTCAGCCCCAGCATTTT. Protein product: CSVGEREGQPQHF.

The gene calls are TRBV28 and TRBJ2-2; 12 bases line up with TRBD1. V trimming: 6 bases; J trimming: 5 bases; junction bases outside the gene matches: 13. The CDR3 is 18 residues long. Germline V CDR1 and CDR2: MDHEN, SYDVKM. CDR3 DNA sequence: TGTGCCAGCAGACCCGGACCGGGACAGGGGGCTAGTACCGGGGAGCTGTTTTTT. This encodes CASRPGPGQGASTGELFF.